This passage covers 30 T cell receptor beta chains from one sample sequenced in a study of T cell responses to AZD1222 COVID-19 vaccine. Sequencing was performed with immunoSEQ multiplex PCR; in TCRdb, only in-frame clones are kept and a portion is missing. The table includes about 60,000 clones, around three quarters detected once. The specimen comprised peripheral blood, sampled 28 days after the second AZD1222 dose. All receptors come from an adult who received the AZD1222 COVID-19 vaccine.

The chain is built from TRBV10-3 and TRBJ2-5; tentatively, D is TRBD1 or TRBD2 (5 bases each). The CDR3 is 13 amino acids. Germline loops: CDR1 ENHRY, CDR2 SYGVKD. V was clipped by 6 bases and J by 3 bases, with 11 bases between them. The CDR3 loop is CAIRARGEETQYF. The CDR3 coding sequence is TGTGCCATCAGAGCGAGAGGGGAAGAGACCCAGTACTTC.

The CDR3 protein is CASSLEERGRTGELFF. The CDR3 DNA reads TGCGCCAGCAGCTTGGAGGAGCGGGGAAGGACCGGGGAGCTGTTTTTT. The chain combines TRBV5-1 with TRBJ2-2; 7 positions match TRBD2. CDR3 size: 16 residues. J was trimmed by 5 bases and V by 0 bases; bases with no gene match: 7. Germline V gene lookup returns CDR1 SGHRS and CDR2 YFSETQ.

J is TRBJ2-5 and V is TRBV10-1; TRBD2 matches 7 bases. The CDR3 length is 15 residues. Germline CDR1 is WNHNN and CDR2 is SYGVQD (reference sequence). The junction had 4 bases not matched to a gene; V was cut back by 0 bases and J by 3 bases. CDR3 region: CASSESNGGKETQYF. In DNA form, the CDR3 reads TGCGCCAGCAGTGAGTCGAACGGGGGGAAAGAGACCCAGTACTTC.

The DNA of the CDR3 is TGTGCCACCGAGGGGGCCTCCACAGATACGCAGTATTTT. As protein: CATEGASTDTQYF. This chain joins TRBV24-1 and TRBJ2-3, with 7 bases that match TRBD1. This CDR3 spans 13 amino acids. Trimming cost V 9 bases and J 2 bases; bases outside gene matches: 4. Looked up from germline, CDR1 is KGHDR and CDR2 is SFDVKD.

This clone has a handful of counts. This chain joins TRBV9 and TRBJ2-5, with D hard to call. CDR3 size: 13 residues. CDR1 and CDR2 from the germline V gene are SGDLS and YYNGEE. V dropped 4 bases and J dropped 5 bases, with 12 bases sitting between them. Here the CDR3 reads CASSPEGWETQYF. In DNA form, the CDR3 reads TGTGCCAGCAGCCCGGAAGGTTGGGAGACCCAGTACTTC.

The rearrangement links TRBV2 to TRBJ1-3, with 7 bases fitting TRBD1. The CDR3 runs 13 residues. CDR1 is SNHLY, CDR2 FYNNEI, per germline. V lost 5 bases and J lost 8; bases outside the gene matches: 6. CDR3 in amino acids: CASSLQGMDTIYF. The DNA of the CDR3 is TGTGCCAGCAGTTTACAGGGGATGGACACCATATATTTT.

The CDR3 loop is CASSYNGLGFF. CDR3 bases: TGTGCCAGCAGTTACAACGGGCTGGGTTTCTTT. The chain has TRBV6-5 and TRBJ1-1; D gene unclear. Looked up from germline, CDR1 is MNHEY and CDR2 is SVGAGI. The CDR3 is 11 amino acids. V was trimmed by 2 bases and J by 13 bases, leaving 11 bases between them.

This chain joins TRBV7-9 and TRBJ1-1; D gene uncertain. Trimming cost V 2 bases and J 0 bases, with 16 bases left between them. This CDR3 spans 17 amino acids. CDR1 is SEHNR and CDR2 is FQNEAQ in the germline V gene (reference sequence). CDR3 coding DNA: TGTGCCAGCAGCTTATTATGGAACACTTGGATGAACACTGAAGCTTTCTTT. This encodes CASSLLWNTWMNTEAFF.

This clone was recorded once. This sequence joins TRBV7-2 and TRBJ1-1; possibly TRBD1 for D (5 bases). Trimming removed 10 bases at V and 4 bases at J, with 16 bases between. The length of the CDR3 is 13 residues. Per the germline V gene, CDR1 is SGHTA and CDR2 is FQGNSA. The CDR3: CATRVGAATEAFF. CDR3 in DNA: TGTGCCACCCGGGTCGGGGCGGCCACTGAAGCTTTCTTT.

Details on this clone: Mismatch with germline at one junction end may stem from a read error. The chain employs TRBV15 and TRBJ1-5; D may be TRBD1 (5 bases). Germline V gene sequence: CDR1 LNHNV, CDR2 YYDKDF (reference sequence). This CDR3 is built from 14 residues. CDR3 coding DNA: TGTGCCACCAGCGGAGACAGAGAAAATCAGCCCCAGCATTTT. Translated: CATSGDRENQPQHF.

The chain has TRBV5-4 and TRBJ1-1; D uncertain. Germline V gives CDR1 SGHNT, CDR2 YYREEE (reference sequence). The V gene lost 0 bases and the J gene lost 0 bases, with 6 bases spanning the gap. The CDR3 is 14 amino acids. The CDR3 region has the DNA TGTGCCAGCAGCTTGGCTCAGGTGAACACTGAAGCTTTCTTT. This gives the protein CASSLAQVNTEAFF.

The chain combines TRBV23-1 with TRBJ2-7; TRBD1 matches at 11 bases. TRBV23-1 is an ORF, and what it does is uncertain. Losses at the gene ends were 0 bases for V and 3 bases for J; bases not matched to a gene: 4. The CDR3 is 16 residues long. CDR3 protein: CASSQSRDRGIYEQYF. CDR3 in DNA: TGCGCCAGCAGTCAATCCAGGGACAGGGGGATCTACGAGCAGTACTTC.

The CDR3 sequence: CASSIGPTGFTDTQYF. CDR3 DNA sequence: TGTGCCAGTAGTATAGGGCCCACGGGATTCACAGATACGCAGTATTTT. V and J are TRBV19 and TRBJ2-3; D is perhaps TRBD2 (5 bases). Germline V gene sequence: CDR1 LNHDA, CDR2 SQIVND (reference sequence). The CDR3 contains 16 residues. V shed 1 base and J shed 2 bases, with 13 bases lying between them. Full variable domain (rest looked up from reference TRBV19 and TRBJ2-3): DGGITQSPKYLFRKEGQNVTLSCEQNLNHDAMYWYRQDPGQGLRLIYYSQIVNDFQKGDIAEGYSVSREKKESFPLTVTSAQKNPTAFYLCASSIGPTGFTDTQYFGPGTRLTVL.

V and J are TRBV5-6 and TRBJ2-7; D may be TRBD2 (7 bases). This CDR3 spans 15 amino acids. CDR1 is SGHDT and CDR2 is YYEEEE in the germline V gene. Trimming took 3 bases from V and 4 from J, leaving 17 bases between them. CDR3 in amino acids: CASSSLGGPEYEQYF. CDR3 in DNA: TGTGCCAGCAGCTCATTGGGGGGGCCTGAGTACGAGCAGTACTTC.

This clone has a single count. The chain employs TRBV6-5 and TRBJ1-6; D is unclear. V lost 6 bases and J 0 bases, leaving 3 bases between the germline ends. CDR1 is MNHEY, CDR2 SVGAGI, per germline. The CDR3 sequence is 13 residues long. CDR3 sequence (DNA): TGTGCCAGCAGGAGCTCCTATAATTCACCCCTCCACTTT. Its translation: CASRSSYNSPLHF.

CDR3: CASGGTGDSPLHF. The CDR3 bases are TGTGCCAGCGGCGGGACAGGGGATTCACCCCTCCACTTT. The rearrangement uses TRBV6-5 and TRBJ1-6; 10 nucleotides match TRBD1. The CDR3 has 13 residues. Looked up from germline, CDR1 is MNHEY and CDR2 is SVGAGI. The trim removed 8 bases at V and 8 bases at J, leaving 3 bases unmatched.

The chain has TRBV15 and TRBJ1-2; 10 nucleotides agree with TRBD1. J was trimmed by 3 bases and V by 0 bases; bases with no gene match: 4. Germline V gene sequence: CDR1 LNHNV, CDR2 YYDKDF (reference sequence). The CDR3 runs to 16 residues. CDR3 nucleotide sequence: TGTGCCACCAGCAGAGACAGGACAGGGGGTTACTATGGCTACACCTTC. It translates to CATSRDRTGGYYGYTF. Complete variable domain (other parts from reference TRBV15 and TRBJ1-2): DAMVIQNPRYQVTQFGKPVTLSCSQTLNHNVMYWYQQKSSQAPKLLFHYYDKDFNNEADTPDNFQSRRPNTSFCFLDIRSPGLGDTAMYLCATSRDRTGGYYGYTFGSGTRLTVV.

As DNA, the CDR3 is TGTGCCAGCAGCTTAGGGGGACCTGGGGCCAACGTCCTGACTTTC. Translation: CASSLGGPGANVLTF. The V and J genes are TRBV11-3 and TRBJ2-6; tentatively, D is TRBD1 or TRBD2 (5 bases each). CDR3 length: 15 amino acids. V was pared by 1 base and J by 2 bases, with 6 bases between. Germline assignment: CDR1 SGHNT and CDR2 YENEEA.

This chain connects TRBV12-3 or TRBV12-4 to TRBJ1-1; weak D call: TRBD1 (6 bases). The V end was cut by 7 bases, the J end by 8 bases, with 14 bases between. The CDR3 is 12 amino acids. The CDR3 region is CASTPAGTEAFF. In DNA form, the CDR3 reads TGTGCCAGCACCCCCGCCGGGACAGAAGCTTTCTTT.

This clone has only one observation. The chain links TRBV18 to TRBJ2-7; TRBD2 might be the D (6 bases). Trimming stripped 0 bases from V and 1 base from J, with 7 bases between. CDR1 is KGHSH and CDR2 is LQKENI in the germline V gene. The CDR3 runs to 14 residues. CDR3: CASSPPGRSYEQYF. CDR3 bases: TGTGCCAGCTCACCACCTGGGAGGTCCTACGAGCAGTACTTC. Variable domain in full (rest from reference TRBV18 and TRBJ2-7): NAGVMQNPRHLVRRRGQEARLRCSPMKGHSHVYWYRQLPEEGLKFMVYLQKENIIDESGMPKERFSAEFPKEGPSILRIQQVVRGDSAAYFCASSPPGRSYEQYFGPGTRLTVT.

In its sample, this clone was seen once. The chain combines TRBV2 with TRBJ2-5, with D hard to call. Trimming cost V 6 bases and J 4 bases, with 12 bases left between them. Per germline, CDR1 SNHLY and CDR2 FYNNEI. The CDR3 length is 13 residues. The CDR3 loop reads CASSRTLGETQYF. The CDR3 DNA follows: TGTGCCAGCAGCAGAACGTTAGGAGAGACCCAGTACTTC.

The chain links TRBV7-9 to TRBJ1-1; 7 bases line up with TRBD1. J was trimmed by 0 bases and V by 1 base; bases with no gene match: 5. Germline V lookup: CDR1 SEHNR, CDR2 FQNEAQ (reference sequence). The CDR3 is 16 residues long. DNA for the CDR3: TGTGCCAGCAGCTTAGGGACAGGTAAAATGAACACTGAAGCTTTCTTT. Translated: CASSLGTGKMNTEAFF.

The chain employs TRBV5-6 and TRBJ2-7, with 8 bases aligning to TRBD1. CDR3 size: 13 residues. Losses at the gene ends were 4 bases for V and 6 bases for J; bases not matched to a gene: 6. Germline V gives CDR1 SGHDT, CDR2 YYEEEE. CDR3 amino acids: CASSEDRAAEQYF. The CDR3 DNA follows: TGTGCCAGCAGCGAGGACAGGGCAGCCGAGCAGTACTTC.

V and J are TRBV5-1 and TRBJ1-6, with 9 bases aligning to TRBD1. CDR3 length: 15 amino acids. Looked up from germline, CDR1 is SGHRS and CDR2 is YFSETQ. V shed 4 bases and J 5 bases; nucleotides not matched to a gene: 4. CDR3 sequence: CASSKRDRDNSPLHF. CDR3 bases: TGCGCCAGCAGCAAACGGGACAGGGATAATTCACCCCTCCACTTT.

The chain combines TRBV29-1 with TRBJ1-2, with D possibly TRBD1 on 6 matching bases. V was pared by 1 base and J by 6 bases, with 12 bases between. This CDR3 comprises 13 residues. CDR1 and CDR2 (germline): SQVTM, ANQGSEA. The CDR3 loop is CSVEVGGWNGYTF. As DNA, the CDR3 is TGCAGCGTTGAAGTAGGGGGGTGGAATGGCTACACCTTC.

V gene TRBV12-3 or TRBV12-4 combines with J gene TRBJ2-2; D remains ambiguous. Trimming left V 7 bases short and J 4 bases short, with 10 bases between. This CDR3 spans 13 amino acids. CDR3 nucleotides: TGTGCCAGCACCCCTAAGGGCACCGGGGAGCTGTTTTTT. Translating it yields CASTPKGTGELFF.

The chain recombines TRBV5-6 with TRBJ1-1; D perhaps matches TRBD1 (5 bases). This CDR3 spans 12 amino acids. The V gene's germline CDR1 is SGHDT and CDR2 YYEEEE. V shed 2 bases and J shed 8 bases, with 10 bases lying between them. CDR3 protein: CASSLTGTEAFF. Here the CDR3 DNA reads TGTGCCAGCAGCTTAACCGGGACGGAAGCTTTCTTT.

This chain's CDR3 is CASSLTGPQISPQHF. In DNA, the CDR3 is TGTGCCAGCAGTTTGACAGGACCCCAAATCAGCCCCCAGCATTTT. The chain links TRBV6-2 or TRBV6-3 to TRBJ1-5, with D possibly matching TRBD1 (6 bases). V was cut by 4 bases and J by 10 bases, with 20 bases left in between. This CDR3 comprises 15 residues. Germline lookup yields CDR1 MNHEY and CDR2 SVGEGT.

The chain combines TRBV28 with TRBJ1-1, with D possibly TRBD1 on 6 matching bases. V was shortened by 11 bases and J by 0 bases, with 22 bases between the two germline ends. Germline V gene sequence: CDR1 MDHEN, CDR2 SYDVKM. There are 16 residues in the CDR3. The CDR3 spells CAAQGNPFAMNTEAFF. The CDR3 nucleotides read TGTGCCGCGCAGGGGAATCCGTTTGCCATGAACACTGAAGCTTTCTTT.

V usage is TRBV6-1 and J usage is TRBJ2-5; 10 positions match TRBD2. Unmatched junction bases numbered 3, after V lost 3 bases and J lost 5 bases. Per germline, CDR1 MNHNS and CDR2 SASEGT. There are 14 residues in the CDR3. The CDR3 nucleotides read TGTGCCAGCAGTGATATAGCGGGGGGTGAGACCCAGTACTTC. Protein: CASSDIAGGETQYF.